The rows below give T cell receptor beta chains drawn from one sample of a study of cytomegalovirus exposure and HLA in healthy donors. Produced via immunoSEQ multiplex PCR; TCRdb's table is partial and in-frame only. The table has under 250,000 clones, just under 90% seen once; the top ten hold about 2.5%. The sample comprised PBMCs. The source is a man between 18 and 35 years old in good health and CMV-seronegative. Each CDR3 is given with its conserved first and last residue. The D gene is left open where the match is weak. Not all rows give a size; the values are once, few, many and, for expanded clones, a class.

j_call cdr3_length clone_size v_call d_call cdr3_aa cdr3_nt
TRBJ2-3 12 - TRBV5-1 - CASSLELDTQYF TGCGCCAGCAGCTTGGAGCTGGATACGCAGTATTTT
TRBJ2-7 15 - TRBV7-9 - CASSPPGLPRDEQYF TGTGCCAGCAGCCCTCCAGGCCTCCCCAGGGACGAGCAGTACTTC
TRBJ2-1 14 - TRBV7-7 TRBD2 CASSLGTSSNEQFF TGTGCTAGCAGCCTAGGGACTAGTTCGAATGAGCAGTTCTTC
TRBJ2-1 15 - TRBV11-3 - CASSPGGDLGNEQFF TGTGCCAGCAGCCCCGGGGGAGACCTTGGCAATGAGCAGTTCTTC
TRBJ1-1 13 - TRBV25-1 - CASSGTDVGGAFF TGTGCCAGCAGTGGGACAGATGTTGGAGGAGCTTTCTTT
TRBJ2-1 17 - TRBV4-1 TRBD2 CASSLFSGTSGYNEQFF TGCGCCAGCAGCCTTTTCTCCGGGACTAGCGGCTACAATGAGCAGTTCTTC
TRBJ2-2 13 - TRBV6-5 - CASSGPMTGELFF TGTGCCAGCAGTGGTCCTATGACCGGGGAGCTGTTTTTT
TRBJ1-3 14 - TRBV28 TRBD1 CASTGRGSANTIYF TGTGCCAGCACGGGCAGGGGGTCGGCAAACACCATATATTTT
TRBJ1-2 12 - TRBV7-6 - CASSPPGGGYTF TGTGCCAGCAGCCCCCCCGGGGGTGGCTACACCTTC
TRBJ2-6 16 many TRBV15 - CATQEEVRSGANVLTF TGTGCCACCCAAGAGGAGGTCCGCTCTGGGGCCAACGTCCTGACTTTC
TRBJ2-7 16 - TRBV4-2 TRBD2 CASSQELRLAVYEQYF TGTGCCAGCAGCCAAGAGCTCAGACTAGCGGTCTACGAGCAGTACTTC
TRBJ2-7 15 - TRBV19 TRBD2 CASSISSGGSYEQYF TGTGCCAGTAGTATATCAAGCGGGGGTTCCTACGAGCAGTACTTC
TRBJ1-1 12 - TRBV7-9 - CASSSRGSEAFF TGTGCCAGCAGTTCGAGGGGGTCTGAAGCTTTCTTT
TRBJ1-1 16 - TRBV4-2 - CASSQISGTLYTEAFF TGTGCCAGCAGCCAAATTTCGGGGACTTTATACACTGAAGCTTTCTTT
TRBJ2-1 15 - TRBV10-1 TRBD1 CASSESGQGNNEQFF TGCGCCAGCAGTGAGTCGGGACAGGGTAACAATGAGCAGTTCTTC
TRBJ1-2 15 - TRBV7-2 - CASSLRSQGNYGYTF TGTGCCAGCAGCTTACGGAGTCAGGGGAACTATGGCTACACCTTC
TRBJ1-4 16 - TRBV5-1 - CASSLQPGVSNEKLFF TGCGCCAGCAGCCTCCAGCCAGGGGTTTCTAATGAAAAACTGTTTTTT
TRBJ1-4 14 - TRBV4-1 TRBD1 CASSQGAGGEGLFF TGCGCCAGCAGCCAAGGGGCAGGGGGCGAGGGACTGTTTTTT
TRBJ2-7 16 - TRBV5-6 - CASSLARKAPAYEQYF TGTGCCAGCAGCTTGGCCAGGAAGGCTCCCGCCTACGAGCAGTACTTC
TRBJ2-2 17 - TRBV4-3 TRBD2 CASSQGLAGGNTGELFF TGCGCCAGCAGCCAAGGACTAGCGGGGGGAAACACCGGGGAGCTGTTTTTT
TRBJ2-3 15 - TRBV4-3 - CASSQDSDRTDTQYF TGCGCCAGCAGCCAAGATAGCGACCGCACAGATACGCAGTATTTT
TRBJ2-5 12 - TRBV7-2 - CASSFGSETQYF TGTGCCAGCAGCTTCGGGTCCGAGACCCAGTACTTC
TRBJ2-2 12 - TRBV29-1 TRBD1 CSVEQGAGELFF TGCAGCGTTGAACAGGGGGCGGGGGAGCTGTTTTTT
TRBJ2-1 13 - TRBV6-4 TRBD1 CATSGQGYNEQFF TGTGCCACCTCGGGACAGGGTTACAATGAGCAGTTCTTC
TRBJ2-5 13 once TRBV29-1 TRBD1 CSVLDRGQETQYF TGCAGCGTCTTGGACAGGGGACAAGAGACCCAGTACTTC
TRBJ2-1 15 - TRBV7-9 TRBD2 CASSSPSGVGRRQFF TGTGCCAGCAGCAGTCCTAGCGGGGTGGGAAGGCGGCAGTTCTTC
TRBJ2-7 16 - TRBV4-1 TRBD1 CASSQPPGTGGVEQYF TGCGCCAGCAGCCAACCCCCCGGGACAGGCGGTGTCGAGCAGTACTTC
TRBJ2-1 14 - TRBV10-1 TRBD2 CASSDTSGRNEQFF TGCGCCAGCAGTGACACTAGCGGGAGGAATGAGCAGTTCTTC
TRBJ2-7 17 few TRBV11-2 - CASSLNPESALVGEQYF TGTGCCAGCAGCTTAAATCCCGAGTCGGCGCTAGTTGGCGAGCAGTACTTC
TRBJ2-7 17 - TRBV7-9 TRBD2 CASSLASRTSGGVKQYF TGTGCCAGCAGCTTAGCGTCCCGGACTAGCGGGGGGGTAAAGCAGTACTTC
TRBJ2-7 16 - TRBV7-9 TRBD1 CASSSPPGTGTYEQYF TGTGCCAGCAGCTCCCCCCCCGGGACAGGGACCTACGAGCAGTACTTC
TRBJ2-5 14 once TRBV6-5 - CASSAPGVGETQYF TGTGCCAGCAGTGCGCCAGGGGTAGGGGAGACCCAGTACTTC
TRBJ1-5 13 - TRBV28 - CAIRGDRDQPQHF TGTGCCATCAGGGGCGACAGAGATCAGCCCCAGCATTTT
TRBJ1-6 14 - TRBV5-1 TRBD1 CASRPGQENSPLHF TGCGCCAGCAGGCCGGGACAGGAGAATTCACCCCTCCACTTT
TRBJ1-1 14 - TRBV4-3 - CASSQLDRSTEAFF TGCGCCAGCAGCCAATTAGACAGGAGCACTGAAGCTTTCTTT
TRBJ2-5 12 - TRBV29-1 TRBD1 CSARQGGETQYF TGCAGCGCCCGACAGGGCGGAGAGACCCAGTACTTC
TRBJ1-5 14 - TRBV7-9 TRBD1 CASSRTGAGGPQHF TGTGCCAGCAGCAGGACAGGCGCGGGGGGTCCCCAGCATTTT
TRBJ1-1 13 - TRBV9 - CASSPPGWSGAFF TGTGCCAGCAGCCCACCAGGGTGGAGCGGGGCTTTCTTT
TRBJ2-1 14 - TRBV2 TRBD2 CASSEGGRAGEQFF TGTGCCAGCAGTGAGGGCGGGAGGGCCGGCGAGCAGTTCTTC
TRBJ1-6 15 - TRBV19 - CASSPYSLGGSPLHF TGTGCCAGTAGTCCTTACTCTCTTGGTGGTTCACCCCTCCACTTT
TRBJ2-4 15 - TRBV6-6 TRBD1 CASSPPDRGLDIQYF TGTGCCAGCAGTCCTCCGGACAGGGGGTTAGACATTCAGTACTTC
TRBJ1-5 13 - TRBV5-1 - CASSFGGHQPQHF TGCGCCAGCAGCTTCGGGGGGCATCAGCCCCAGCATTTT
TRBJ2-1 15 - TRBV27 TRBD2 CASSSSSGSYNEQFF TGTGCCAGCAGTTCGTCTAGCGGCTCCTACAATGAGCAGTTCTTC
TRBJ1-5 14 - TRBV18 - CASSPIGEGQPQHF TGTGCCAGCTCACCAATAGGGGAGGGCCAGCCCCAGCATTTT
TRBJ2-7 13 - TRBV6-5 TRBD1 CASSYETGGEQYF TGTGCCAGCAGTTACGAGACAGGGGGCGAGCAGTACTTC
TRBJ1-1 13 - TRBV19 - CASSSQGNTEAFF TGTGCCAGTAGTTCCCAGGGCAACACTGAAGCTTTCTTT
TRBJ1-1 14 - TRBV7-9 TRBD1 CASSLDRGGTEAFF TGTGCCAGCAGCTTAGACAGGGGAGGCACTGAAGCTTTCTTT
TRBJ2-7 13 - TRBV6-6 - CASSPRQENEQYF TGTGCCAGCAGTCCCAGACAGGAAAACGAGCAGTACTTC
TRBJ2-1 16 - TRBV4-3 - CASSRQDMSPYNEQFF TGCGCCAGCAGCCGCCAGGACATGAGTCCCTACAATGAGCAGTTCTTC
TRBJ1-4 16 - TRBV7-9 TRBD1 CASSSDATGGGEKLFF TGTGCCAGCAGCTCAGACGCGACAGGGGGCGGTGAAAAACTGTTTTTT
TRBJ1-1 12 - TRBV9 - CASSVGGAEAFF TGTGCCAGCAGCGTAGGGGGGGCTGAAGCTTTCTTT
TRBJ2-1 14 - TRBV18 TRBD1 CASSRGTVYNEQFF TGTGCCAGCTCTCGAGGGACAGTATACAATGAGCAGTTCTTC